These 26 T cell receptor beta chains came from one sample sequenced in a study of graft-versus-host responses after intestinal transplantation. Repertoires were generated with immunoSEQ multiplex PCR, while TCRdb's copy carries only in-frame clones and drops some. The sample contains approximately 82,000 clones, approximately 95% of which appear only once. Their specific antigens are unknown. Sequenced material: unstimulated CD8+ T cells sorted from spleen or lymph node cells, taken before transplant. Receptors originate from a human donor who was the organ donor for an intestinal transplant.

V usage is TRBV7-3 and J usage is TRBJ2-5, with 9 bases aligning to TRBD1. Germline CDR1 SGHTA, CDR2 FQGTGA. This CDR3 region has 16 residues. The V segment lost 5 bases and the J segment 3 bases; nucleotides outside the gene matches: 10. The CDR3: CASSQLPGQGKETQYF. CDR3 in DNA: TGTGCCAGCAGCCAGTTACCGGGACAGGGAAAAGAGACCCAGTACTTC.

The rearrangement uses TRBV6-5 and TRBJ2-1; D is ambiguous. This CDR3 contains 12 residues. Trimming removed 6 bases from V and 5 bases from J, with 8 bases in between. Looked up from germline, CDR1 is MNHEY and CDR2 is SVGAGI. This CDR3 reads CASRAANNEQFF. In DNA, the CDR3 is TGTGCCAGCAGGGCGGCTAACAATGAGCAGTTCTTC.

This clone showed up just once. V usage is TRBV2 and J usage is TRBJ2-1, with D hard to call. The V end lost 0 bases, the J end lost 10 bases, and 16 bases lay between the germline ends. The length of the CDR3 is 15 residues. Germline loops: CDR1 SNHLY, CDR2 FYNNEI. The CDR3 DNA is TGTGCCAGCAGTGAAGCGATGCGCGGCTGGGTCGAGCAGTTCTTC. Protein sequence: CASSEAMRGWVEQFF.

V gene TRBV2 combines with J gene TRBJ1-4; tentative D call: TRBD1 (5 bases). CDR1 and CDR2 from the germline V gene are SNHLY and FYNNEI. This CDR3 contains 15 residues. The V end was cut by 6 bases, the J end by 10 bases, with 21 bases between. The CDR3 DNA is TGTGCCAGCAGGATTGAAAAGCTATCCGACAGAAAACTGTTTTTT. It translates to CASRIEKLSDRKLFF.

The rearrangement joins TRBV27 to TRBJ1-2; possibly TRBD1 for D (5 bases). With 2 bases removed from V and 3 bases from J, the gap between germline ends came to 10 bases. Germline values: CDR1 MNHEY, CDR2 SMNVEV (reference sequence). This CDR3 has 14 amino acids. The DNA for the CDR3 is TGTGCCAGCAGTTTAGTCGGGGGGGACTATGGCTACACCTTC. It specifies CASSLVGGDYGYTF.

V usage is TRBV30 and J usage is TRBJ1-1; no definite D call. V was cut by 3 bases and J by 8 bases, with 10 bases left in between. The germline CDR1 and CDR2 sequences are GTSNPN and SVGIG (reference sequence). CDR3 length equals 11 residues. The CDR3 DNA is TGTGCCTGGAGGGACCTAGCAGAAGCTTTCTTT. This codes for CAWRDLAEAFF.

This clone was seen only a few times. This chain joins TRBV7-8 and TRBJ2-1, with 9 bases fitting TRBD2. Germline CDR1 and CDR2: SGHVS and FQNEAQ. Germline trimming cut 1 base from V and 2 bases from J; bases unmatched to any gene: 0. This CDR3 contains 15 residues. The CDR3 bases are TGTGCCAGCAGCTTAGGACTAGCGGCCTACAATGAGCAGTTCTTC. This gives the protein CASSLGLAAYNEQFF.

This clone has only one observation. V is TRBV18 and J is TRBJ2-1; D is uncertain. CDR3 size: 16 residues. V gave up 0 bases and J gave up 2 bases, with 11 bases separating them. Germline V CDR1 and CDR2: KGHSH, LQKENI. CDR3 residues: CASSPPPGGPYNEQFF. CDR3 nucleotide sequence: TGTGCCAGCTCACCACCCCCGGGTGGCCCCTACAATGAGCAGTTCTTC.

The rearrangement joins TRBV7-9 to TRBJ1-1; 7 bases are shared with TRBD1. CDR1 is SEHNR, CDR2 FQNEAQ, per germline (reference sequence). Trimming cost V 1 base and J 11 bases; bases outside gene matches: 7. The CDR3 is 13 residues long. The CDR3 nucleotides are TGTGCCAGCAGCTTAGACGACAGGGCAGACGCTTTCTTT. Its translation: CASSLDDRADAFF.

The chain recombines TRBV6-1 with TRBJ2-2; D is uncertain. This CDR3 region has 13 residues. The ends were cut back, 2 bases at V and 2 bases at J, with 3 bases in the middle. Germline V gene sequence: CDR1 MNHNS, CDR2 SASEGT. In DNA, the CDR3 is TGTGCCAGCAGTGAAAGCAACACCGGGGAGCTGTTTTTT. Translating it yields CASSESNTGELFF.

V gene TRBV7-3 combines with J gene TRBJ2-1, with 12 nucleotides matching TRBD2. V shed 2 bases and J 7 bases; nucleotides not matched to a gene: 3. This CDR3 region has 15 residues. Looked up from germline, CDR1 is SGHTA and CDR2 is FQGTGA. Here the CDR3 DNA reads TGTGCCAGCAGCTTACTAGCGGGAGGGCCGAATGAGCAGTTCTTC. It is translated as CASSLLAGGPNEQFF.

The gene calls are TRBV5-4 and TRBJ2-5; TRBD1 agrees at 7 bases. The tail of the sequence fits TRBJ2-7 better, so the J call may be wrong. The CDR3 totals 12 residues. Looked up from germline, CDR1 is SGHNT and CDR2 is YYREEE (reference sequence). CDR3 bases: TGTGCCAGCAGCACAGGGGCACCCGAGCAGTACTTC. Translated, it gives CASSTGAPEQYF.

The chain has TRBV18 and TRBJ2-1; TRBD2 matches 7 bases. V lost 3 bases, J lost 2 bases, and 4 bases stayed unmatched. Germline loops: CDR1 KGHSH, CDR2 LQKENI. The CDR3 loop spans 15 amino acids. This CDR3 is CASSPEREPYNEQFF. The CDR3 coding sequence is TGTGCCAGCTCACCGGAGCGGGAACCCTACAATGAGCAGTTCTTC.

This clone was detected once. This chain's CDR3 is CASSSKARGTNEKLFF. In DNA, the CDR3 is TGTGCCAGCAGCTCCAAGGCCAGGGGAACTAATGAAAAACTGTTTTTT. V and J are TRBV7-2 and TRBJ1-4, with a possible D match to TRBD1 (6 bases). The CDR3 loop spans 16 amino acids. CDR1 SGHTA and CDR2 FQGNSA come from the germline V gene. The V end was cut by 4 bases, the J end by 1 base, with 13 bases between.

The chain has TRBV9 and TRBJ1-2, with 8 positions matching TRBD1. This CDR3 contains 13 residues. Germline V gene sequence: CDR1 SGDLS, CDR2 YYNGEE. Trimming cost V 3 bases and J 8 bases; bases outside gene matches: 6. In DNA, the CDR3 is TGTGCCAGCAGCGCGGACAGGGTTAGAGGCTACACCTTC. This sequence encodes CASSADRVRGYTF.

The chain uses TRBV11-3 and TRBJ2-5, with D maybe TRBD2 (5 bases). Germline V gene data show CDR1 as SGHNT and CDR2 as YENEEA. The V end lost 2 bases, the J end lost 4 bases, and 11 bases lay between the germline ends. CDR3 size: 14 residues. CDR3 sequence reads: CASSLRRVLETQYF. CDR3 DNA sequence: TGTGCCAGCAGCTTACGGCGGGTACTAGAGACCCAGTACTTC.

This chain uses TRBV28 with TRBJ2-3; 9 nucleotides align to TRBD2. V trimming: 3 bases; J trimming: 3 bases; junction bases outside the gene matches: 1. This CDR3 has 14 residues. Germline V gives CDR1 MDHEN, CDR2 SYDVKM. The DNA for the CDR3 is TGTGCCAGCAGTTTCCTAGCGGGAACAGATACGCAGTATTTT. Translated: CASSFLAGTDTQYF.

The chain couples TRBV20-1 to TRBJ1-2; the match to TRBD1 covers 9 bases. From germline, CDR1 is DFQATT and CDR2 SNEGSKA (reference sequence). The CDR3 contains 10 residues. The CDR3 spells CRTGGYGYTF. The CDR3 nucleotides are TGCAGGACAGGGGGCTATGGCTACACCTTC.

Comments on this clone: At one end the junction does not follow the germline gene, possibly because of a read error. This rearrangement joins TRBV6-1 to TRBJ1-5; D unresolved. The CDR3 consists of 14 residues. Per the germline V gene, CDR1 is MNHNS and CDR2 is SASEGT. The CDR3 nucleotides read TGTGCCAGCACTAAGAGGGAACAATTTCAGCTCCAGCATTTT. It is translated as CASTKREQFQLQHF.

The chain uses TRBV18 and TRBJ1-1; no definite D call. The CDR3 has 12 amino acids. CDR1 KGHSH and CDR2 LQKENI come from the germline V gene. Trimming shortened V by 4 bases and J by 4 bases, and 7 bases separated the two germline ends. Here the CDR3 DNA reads TGTGCCAGCTCACACAGACCCACTGAAGCTTTCTTT. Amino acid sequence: CASSHRPTEAFF.

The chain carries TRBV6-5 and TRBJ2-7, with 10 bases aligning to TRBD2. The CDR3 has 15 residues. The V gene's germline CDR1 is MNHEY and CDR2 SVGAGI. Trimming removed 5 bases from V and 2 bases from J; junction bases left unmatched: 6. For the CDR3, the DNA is TGTGCCAGCAGTATCGGACTAGCGGCTCCCTACGAGCAGTACTTC. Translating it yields CASSIGLAAPYEQYF.

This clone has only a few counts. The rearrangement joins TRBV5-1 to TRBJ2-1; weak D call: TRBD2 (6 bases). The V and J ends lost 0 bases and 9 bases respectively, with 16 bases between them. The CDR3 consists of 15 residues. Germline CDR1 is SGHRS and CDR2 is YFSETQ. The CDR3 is CASSLAVVLASEQFF. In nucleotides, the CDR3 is TGCGCCAGCAGCTTGGCCGTAGTACTAGCATCTGAGCAGTTCTTC.

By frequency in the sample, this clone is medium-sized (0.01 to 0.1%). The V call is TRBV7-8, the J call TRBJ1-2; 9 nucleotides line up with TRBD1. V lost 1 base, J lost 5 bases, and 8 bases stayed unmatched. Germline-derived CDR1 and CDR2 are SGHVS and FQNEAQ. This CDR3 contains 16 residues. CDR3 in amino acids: CASSLEVGQGVYGYTF. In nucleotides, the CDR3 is TGTGCCAGCAGCTTAGAAGTGGGACAGGGTGTTTATGGCTACACCTTC.

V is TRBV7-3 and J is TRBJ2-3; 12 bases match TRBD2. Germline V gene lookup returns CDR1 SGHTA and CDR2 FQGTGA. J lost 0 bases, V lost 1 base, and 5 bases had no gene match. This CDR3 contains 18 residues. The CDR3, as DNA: TGTGCCAGCAGCTTAAGGCTACTAGCGGGGGGTAGCACAGATACGCAGTATTTT. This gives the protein CASSLRLLAGGSTDTQYF.

CDR3 amino acids: CASSFSSEAYEQYF. As DNA, the CDR3 is TGTGCCAGCAGTTTTTCAAGCGAGGCCTACGAGCAGTACTTC. V and J are TRBV27 and TRBJ2-7; no clear D. The V and J ends lost 3 bases and 2 bases respectively, with 11 bases between them. Germline V gene lookup returns CDR1 MNHEY and CDR2 SMNVEV (reference sequence). The CDR3 contains 14 residues.

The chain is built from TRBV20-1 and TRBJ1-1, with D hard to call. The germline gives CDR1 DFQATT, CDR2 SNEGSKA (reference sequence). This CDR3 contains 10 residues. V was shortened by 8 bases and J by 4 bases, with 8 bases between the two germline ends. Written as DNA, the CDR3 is TGCAGTCAGTACAGCACTGAAGCTTTCTTT. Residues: CSQYSTEAFF.